This T cell receptor (beta chain) derives from a study of T-cell reconstitution after alpha-beta-depleted transplantation in children. General study findings and limits: From surviving recipient T cells and thymic progenitors came the high day-60 TCRbeta diversity observed in some patients. Reportedly, alpha-beta T cells present about two months post-transplant originated from several hundred expanded clones of graft origin. Once a year had passed after transplant, T-cell counts and diversity came mostly from newly produced T cells.

Unique molecular identifiers were incorporated into the prepared TCRbeta library. TCRdb independently ran MiXCR on the PCR reads; one entry per CDR3 protein. The sample lists approximately 99,000 distinct CDR3 sequences, 5.5% to 6.5% seen once, with roughly 24% in the top ten. J was trimmed by 1 base and V by 3 bases; bases with no gene match: 5. CDR3 length equals 16 residues. The V gene's germline CDR1 is KGHDR and CDR2 SFDVKD. This clonotype was seen many times. Its specificity is unknown. This rearrangement joins TRBV24-1 to TRBJ2-1; 7 nucleotides match TRBD2. This clonotype was sampled from a male patient aged 2 to 10 who had a stem cell transplant for acute lymphoblastic leukemia, so the T cells may come from the graft donor. This sample comprised PBMCs, mostly from graft donor cells, obtained 360 days after TCRalphabeta/CD19-depleted stem cell transplant. CDR3 residues: CATSDLTSPSYNEQFF. The CDR3 DNA follows: TGTGCCACCAGTGATCTGACTAGCCCATCCTACAATGAGCAGTTCTTC.